The 13 T cell receptor beta chains below were found in one sample sequenced in a study of patients and donors after allogeneic stem cell transplantation. TCRdb called the RT-PCR reads again in MiXCR, with one record for every CDR3 protein. The sample has roughly 960,000 distinct CDR3 sequences, about a sixth seen once; the top ten hold 6%. The sequenced sample was blood, either unsorted or a sorted T cell fraction (not recorded which). The receptor source for this set is a human donor who was either an allogeneic HSCT recipient or a stem cell or donor lymphocyte infusion donor (not recorded which). It is not recorded whose cells these are; they may come from a transplant donor.

The CDR3 bases are TGTGCCAGCAGCTCGGGTACTCGAGCTAACTATGGCTACACCTTC. This gives the protein CASSSGTRANYGYTF. The rearrangement joins TRBV7-2 to TRBJ1-2, with D hard to call. This CDR3 has 15 amino acids. V was pared by 4 bases and J by 0 bases, with 12 bases between. Germline CDR1 is SGHTA and CDR2 is FQGNSA.

The chain is built from TRBV24-1 and TRBJ2-3; perhaps D is TRBD1 or TRBD2 (5 bases each). CDR1 is KGHDR, CDR2 SFDVKD, per germline. The V gene lost 4 bases and the J gene lost 2 bases, with 9 bases spanning the gap. This CDR3 comprises 14 residues. Written as DNA, the CDR3 is TGTGCCACCAGTGAGGGGGATTTCACAGATACGCAGTATTTT. Its translation is CATSEGDFTDTQYF.

This rearrangement joins TRBV12-3 or TRBV12-4 to TRBJ2-6, with unresolved D. V was clipped by 1 base and J by 3 bases, with 7 bases between them. This CDR3 is built from 15 residues. For the CDR3, the DNA is TGTGCCAGCAGTTTAGTGCGGAATGGGGCCAACGTCCTGACTTTC. As protein: CASSLVRNGANVLTF.

The V and J genes are TRBV5-1 and TRBJ1-4; D is unresolved. With 5 bases removed from V and 0 bases from J, the gap between germline ends came to 14 bases. The germline gives CDR1 SGHRS, CDR2 YFSETQ. The CDR3 has 16 residues. The CDR3 DNA reads as TGCGCCAGCAGAAGAGGCAGGCCAGCAACTAATGAAAAACTGTTTTTT. Protein sequence: CASRRGRPATNEKLFF.

This clonotype was counted a few times. CDR3 DNA: TGTGCCAGCAGGAGCGGGACAGCCCAAGGCGAGCAGTACTTC. This gives the protein CASRSGTAQGEQYF. The chain employs TRBV12-3 or TRBV12-4 and TRBJ2-7; D assignment may be TRBD1 or TRBD2 (7 bases each). This CDR3 region has 14 residues. The V end was cut by 6 bases, the J end by 6 bases, with 18 bases between.

The sample holds a few counts of this clonotype. The gene calls are TRBV5-1 and TRBJ1-6, with D unclear. Deletions cut 5 bases from V and 8 bases from J, with 11 bases between. Germline V gene data show CDR1 as SGHRS and CDR2 as YFSETQ. The CDR3 has 13 amino acids. CDR3 amino acids: CASRIGLDSPLHF. In DNA form, the CDR3 reads TGCGCCAGCAGGATCGGGTTGGATTCACCCCTCCACTTT.

V usage is TRBV20-1 and J usage is TRBJ1-1, with a possible D match to TRBD1 (6 bases). The length of the CDR3 is 13 residues. V lost 1 base and J lost 7, with 13 bases in between. Germline loops: CDR1 DFQATT, CDR2 SNEGSKA (reference sequence). CDR3 coding DNA: TGCAGTGCTAGAGTCCTAGGACAGCGTGAAGCTTTCTTT. It translates to CSARVLGQREAFF.

In this sample, this clonotype turned up a few times. The chain employs TRBV20-1 and TRBJ2-1; 8 positions match TRBD2. Trimming removed 0 bases from V and 0 bases from J; junction bases left unmatched: 19. The germline gives CDR1 DFQATT, CDR2 SNEGSKA (reference sequence). The CDR3 runs 21 residues. CDR3 protein: CSARDLGFGAGEWSSYNEQFF. DNA of the CDR3: TGCAGTGCTAGAGATCTCGGGTTTGGAGCGGGGGAATGGAGCTCCTACAATGAGCAGTTCTTC.

This clonotype has ten or more counts. The chain combines TRBV20-1 with TRBJ2-1; D remains ambiguous. V dropped 3 bases and J dropped 4 bases, with 19 bases sitting between them. From germline, CDR1 is DFQATT and CDR2 SNEGSKA (reference sequence). The CDR3 totals 16 residues. This chain's CDR3 is CSASLSSQTLYNEQFF. Here the CDR3 DNA reads TGCAGTGCTAGCCTCTCGAGTCAAACCCTGTACAATGAGCAGTTCTTC.

The chain uses TRBV20-1 and TRBJ2-5; no firm D call. Trimming took 3 bases from V and 9 from J, leaving 14 bases between them. Per the germline V gene, CDR1 is DFQATT and CDR2 is SNEGSKA (reference sequence). The CDR3 contains 12 residues. This chain's CDR3 is CSASYPRSAQYF. The CDR3 DNA reads TGCAGTGCTAGCTACCCTCGTTCGGCCCAGTACTTC.

In its sample, this clonotype was seen many times. J is TRBJ2-7 and V is TRBV27, with a possible D match to TRBD2 (5 bases). The V and J ends lost 6 bases and 0 bases respectively, with 9 bases between them. Germline-derived CDR1 and CDR2 are MNHEY and SMNVEV (reference sequence). CDR3 length: 13 amino acids. In nucleotides, the CDR3 is TGTGCCAGCAGCAGCAGCGGCTCCTACGAGCAGTACTTC. As protein: CASSSSGSYEQYF.

The rearrangement joins TRBV20-1 to TRBJ1-6; no definite D call. The length of the CDR3 is 14 residues. Germline assignment: CDR1 DFQATT and CDR2 SNEGSKA (reference sequence). Trimming pared 5 bases from V and 4 bases from J, leaving 12 bases between. The CDR3 nucleotides are TGCAGTGCTCCGTCCGGGCCATATAATTCACCCCTCCACTTT. This gives the protein CSAPSGPYNSPLHF.

This clonotype was detected only once. A clone one base away is much larger, so this may be a read error. The CDR3: CSAKDHSGVSYEQYF. For the CDR3, the DNA is TGCAGTGCTAAGGATCATAGCGGGGTCTCCTACGAGCAGTACTTC. The chain is built from TRBV20-1 and TRBJ2-7; 8 bases agree with TRBD2. Germline V CDR1 and CDR2: DFQATT, SNEGSKA (reference sequence). J was trimmed by 0 bases and V by 4 bases; bases with no gene match: 8. The CDR3 has 15 amino acids.